This T cell receptor (beta chain) was captured by sequencing in a study of blood T cells in healthy people across ages. Overall study findings and caveats: PBMCs left unsorted prevented a conclusive naive versus antigen-experienced comparison. It was found that TCR beta diversity correlated strongly with the percentage of naive T cells.

The CDR3 runs to 16 residues. J was trimmed by 4 bases and V by 4 bases; bases with no gene match: 8. Germline CDR1 reads SGHDT; CDR2 reads YYEEEE. Extraction yielded at least 6 micrograms of total RNA per sample. Through a sample-barcoded 5' primer and a J-beta primer mix, a second PCR was run for roughly 6 to 11 cycles. In TCRdb, the 5' RACE reads were re-called with MiXCR into one record per CDR3 protein. Of roughly 500,000 distinct CDR3 sequences listed, roughly a quarter were seen once; the top ten hold about a fifth. This clonotype was seen a handful of times. Its cognate antigen is unknown. The clonotype comes from a woman in her seventies in good health. This chain uses TRBV5-6 with TRBJ2-1; 10 bases align to TRBD1. Sequencing was carried out using blood. CDR3 region: CASSPGPGQGYNEQFF. The CDR3 DNA sequence: TGTGCCAGCAGCCCGGGCCCGGGACAGGGGTACAATGAGCAGTTCTTC.